This TCR beta chain was found in a study of blood T cell repertoires in COVID-19. Study details: Spain, Italy and the United States supplied samples that represented acute and convalescent COVID-19.

CDR1 is LGHDT, CDR2 YNNKEL, per germline (reference sequence). V was clipped by 1 base and J by 9 bases; unmatched bases: 8. CDR3 length: 15 residues. Recruitment covered over 20 US areas and drew participants whose ages spanned roughly 18 to 100 years. Allocation to cohorts depended on clinical history reported by the participants. Clones were read by immunoSEQ multiplex PCR, and TCRdb kept only the in-frame ones, dropping some. The profile shows approximately 470,000 clones, 75% to 90% of them singletons. The material sequenced was PBMCs or T cells enriched from blood (not recorded which). The chain combines TRBV3-1 (or the pseudogene TRBV3-2) with TRBJ2-2, with 7 positions matching TRBD1. The TCR was taken from a woman aged 18-35 years who had recovered from COVID-19. DNA for the CDR3: TGTGCCAGCAGCCAAGTTTCAGGGGGTAGGAGGGAGCTGTTTTTT. It yields the protein CASSQVSGGRRELFF.